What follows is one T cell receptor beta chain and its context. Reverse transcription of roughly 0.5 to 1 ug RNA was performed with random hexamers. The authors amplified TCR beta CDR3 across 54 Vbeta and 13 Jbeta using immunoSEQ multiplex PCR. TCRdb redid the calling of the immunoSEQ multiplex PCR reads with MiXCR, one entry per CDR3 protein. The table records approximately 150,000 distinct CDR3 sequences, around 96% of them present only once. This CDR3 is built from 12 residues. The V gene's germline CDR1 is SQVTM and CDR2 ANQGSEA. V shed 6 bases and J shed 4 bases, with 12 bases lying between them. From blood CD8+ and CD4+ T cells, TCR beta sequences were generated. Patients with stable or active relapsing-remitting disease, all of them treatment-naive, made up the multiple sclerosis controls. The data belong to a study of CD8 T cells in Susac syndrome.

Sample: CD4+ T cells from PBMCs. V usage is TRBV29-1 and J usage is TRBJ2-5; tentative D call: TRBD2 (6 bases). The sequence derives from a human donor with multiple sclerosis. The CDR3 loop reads CSVDGGRETQYF. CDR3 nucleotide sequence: TGCAGCGTGGATGGGGGGAGAGAGACCCAGTACTTC. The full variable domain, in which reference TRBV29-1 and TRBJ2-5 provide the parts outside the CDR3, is SAVISQKPSRDICQRGTSLTIQCQVDSQVTMMFWYRQQPGQSLTLIATANQGSEATYESGFVIDKFPISRPNLTFSTLTVSNMSPEDSSIYLCSVDGGRETQYFGPGTRLLVL.